The clone carrying this T cell receptor beta chain was counted a few times. Its antigen is undetermined. A process of 5'RACE template switching, which added a universal primer site and UMIs, was used to make TCR cDNA. MiXCR, applied by TCRdb to the 5' RACE reads, yields one record per CDR3 protein. The repertoire holds 300,000 or so distinct CDR3 sequences, with roughly 7.5% as singletons. This entry comes from a study of T cells after yellow fever vaccination. Overall study findings and caveats: Booster sampling recovered most clones from primary vaccination (about 97% CD4, roughly 88% CD8). The secondary response was weaker, and its peak arrived faster, on day 5 versus 15.

The germline V and J ends were trimmed by 5 bases and 4 bases, with 17 bases remaining between them. CDR3 length: 15 residues. The germline CDR1 and CDR2 sequences are SEHNR and FQNEAQ (reference sequence). The specimen comprised PBMCs, sampled about 49 days after the first yellow fever vaccination. The TCR sequence derives from a man between 18 and 35 years old who received the YFV17D yellow fever vaccine. The chain uses TRBV7-9 and TRBJ1-1; D uncertain. The CDR3 coding sequence is TGTGCCAGCAGCCCTTTGGGAGGAGGAACCACTGAAGCTTTCTTT. Translating gives CASSPLGGGTTEAFF.